This T cell receptor (beta chain) was sequenced for a study of blood T cells in healthy people across ages. Study results and limitations: Long-lived and aged donors differed, with more naive CD4+ cells and higher diversity in the long-lived. Leaving the PBMCs unsorted stopped any conclusive comparison of naive versus antigen-experienced cells.

This CDR3 is built from 12 residues. V was trimmed by 3 bases and J by 6 bases, leaving 10 bases between them. CDR1 SQVTM and CDR2 ANQGSEA come from the germline V gene. This clonotype was detected many times. Its specificity is not known. The authors ran a second PCR of roughly 7 to 11 cycles using a sample-barcoded 5' primer and a J-beta primer mix. One entry per CDR3 protein, called by TCRdb with MiXCR from the 5' RACE reads. The profile shows around 940,000 distinct CDR3 sequences, roughly 51% of them singletons. The TCR comes from a woman aged 60-75 years in good health. Sequenced input: blood. The chain combines TRBV29-1 with TRBJ2-3, with no clear D. CDR3 bases: TGCAGCGTTGATGTGGGTTACGATACGCAGTATTTT. Its translation is CSVDVGYDTQYF.